This entry features one TCR beta chain sequence. Data came from immunoSEQ multiplex PCR; TCRdb stores just in-frame clones and leaves some out. The sample has 35,000 or so clones, around nine tenths seen once. These data come from a study of T cells in localized non-small cell lung cancer. Germline trimming cut 0 bases from V and 1 base from J; bases unmatched to any gene: 2. CDR3 length: 16 amino acids. The germline V gene has CDR1 SGHRS and CDR2 YFSETQ. The receptor was isolated from a woman aged 40 to 75 with stage I lung adenocarcinoma. Sequences were derived from peripheral blood, sampled before any cancer treatment. V usage is TRBV5-1 and J usage is TRBJ2-2; TRBD2 aligns across 8 bases. The CDR3 loop is CASSLALAGNTGELFF. The CDR3 coding sequence is TGCGCCAGCAGCTTGGCCCTAGCGGGGAACACCGGGGAGCTGTTTTTT.